The entry below describes one T cell receptor beta chain. Antigen: not known. The CDR3 length is 15 residues. Per the germline V gene, CDR1 is ENHRY and CDR2 is SYGVKD. The V gene end was trimmed by 0 bases and the J gene end by 7 bases; junction bases not matched to a gene: 6. The sequenced template was cDNA made from the entire isolated RNA. This table comes from immunoSEQ multiplex PCR, and its TCRdb copy is limited to in-frame clones, with some not included. The data contain about 360,000 clones, approximately 12% of them singletons. The data originate from a study of beta chain features in type 1 diabetes. Study as a whole: What patients shared with healthy donors was a similar profile of age, gender and cell yields. Taken together, all samples contributed 90 million to 140 million examined sorted cells.

Study findings and constraints: All four CD4+ subsets from Type 1 diabetes patients carried moderately but significantly shorter TCRB CDR3s. Naive, central memory and Treg TCRB repertoires appeared more alike in patients than in healthy donors.

Sequences were obtained from naive CD4+ T cells from blood. This sequence joins TRBV10-3 and TRBJ2-7; 10 positions match TRBD1. The receptor comes from a man aged 18 to 29 in good health. The CDR3 loop reads CAISESWDRGGEQYF. CDR3 sequence (DNA): TGTGCCATCAGTGAGTCCTGGGACAGGGGCGGTGAGCAGTACTTC.